This TCR beta chain was captured in a study of blood T cell repertoires in COVID-19. Background on the study: Acute and convalescent COVID-19 samples came from the United States, Italy and Spain.

Authors' data handling: Estimation of nucleated cell counts was performed using reference gene primer amplification. The protocol was immunoSEQ multiplex PCR, while the TCRdb copy is restricted to in-frame clones and leaves out a portion. The D gene and trimming were derived from the DNA, and the V and J assignments and clone size from that table. Among tens of thousands of clones listed, about 90% were seen once. CDR1 is ENHRY, CDR2 SYGVKD, per germline. V lost 3 bases and J 2 bases, leaving 14 bases between the germline ends. This CDR3 region has 15 residues. This receptor was obtained from a man older than 75 in a cohort sampled during active COVID-19. This chain joins TRBV10-3 and TRBJ2-7, with D possibly TRBD1 on 6 matching bases. Sample: peripheral blood. The CDR3 nucleotides read TGTGCCATCAGTGATCCGACAGGTAGTCCCTACGAGCAGTACTTC. Its protein is CAISDPTGSPYEQYF.